The source of this TCR beta chain is a study of radiation and T cells in renal cell carcinoma. Study observations and caveats: Top tumor clonotypes rose in blood 2 weeks post-radiation, then contracted.

CDR1 and CDR2 (germline): SGDLS, YYNGEE. The CDR3 loop spans 14 amino acids. The ends lost 2 bases at V and 7 bases at J; junction bases unmatched: 6. Some clones are missing from TCRdb's copy, which holds only in-frame ones; the method was immunoSEQ multiplex PCR. The table has 100,000 to 150,000 clones, around 85% seen once. Noted time point: blood 2 weeks post-SBRT. Treatment: 15 Gy SBRT to primary tumor, nephrectomy 4 weeks later. With regard to this clone: Its target is unknown.

Sequenced here: blood, sampled from a patient whose treatment included radiotherapy and nephrectomy. The chain joins TRBV9 to TRBJ2-1, with TRBD2 matching over 7 bases. The source is a man between 50 and 59 years old with renal cell carcinoma. CDR3 in amino acids: CASSVSSSGNEQFF. Here the CDR3 DNA reads TGTGCCAGCAGCGTTTCGAGTAGCGGGAATGAGCAGTTCTTC.